A single sample gave rise to the 19 T cell receptor beta chains below, sequenced in a study of human T cells and chemical hapten exposure. TCRdb reprocessed the RACE reads with MiXCR, giving one entry per CDR3 protein. The sample contains about 380,000 distinct CDR3 sequences, more than 4.5% of which appear only once. Time point in this sample: patch test 1, 2 weeks after DPC sensitization. Indicated treatment: therapeutic diphenylcyclopropenone sensitization with weekly scalp DPC. The sample here was whole blood, taken in connection with sensitization to the hapten diphenylcyclopropenone (DPC). The source is a woman between 45 and 60 years old with alopecia areata. Some clones in this sample may be carry-over from other donors' samples.

This sequence joins TRBV2 and TRBJ2-2; 14 bases agree with TRBD2. The CDR3 length is 17 residues. V shed 6 bases and J 2 bases; nucleotides not matched to a gene: 5. From germline, CDR1 is SNHLY and CDR2 FYNNEI. This CDR3 reads CASSLGLAGGNTGELFF. In DNA, the CDR3 is TGTGCCAGCAGCCTTGGACTAGCGGGGGGCAACACCGGGGAGCTGTTTTTT.

This clonotype was counted at least ten times. This chain links TRBV6-5 with TRBJ1-2; D ambiguous. Germline values: CDR1 MNHEY, CDR2 SVGAGI. V lost 0 bases to trimming and J lost 5 bases, with 10 bases between them. The CDR3 is made up of 14 amino acids. The CDR3 here is CASSYSGSRYGYTF. DNA of the CDR3: TGTGCCAGCAGTTACTCAGGGAGTAGATATGGCTACACCTTC.

V usage is TRBV3-1 and J usage is TRBJ2-3; D is uncertain. Trimming stripped 1 base from V and 7 bases from J, with 6 bases between. The length of the CDR3 is 12 residues. The germline V gene encodes CDR1 LGHDT and CDR2 YNNKEL (reference sequence). CDR3 in amino acids: CASSQGGYTQYF. CDR3 in DNA: TGTGCCAGCAGCCAAGGAGGATATACGCAGTATTTT.

This clonotype was counted at least ten times. This rearrangement joins TRBV20-1 to TRBJ2-2; perhaps TRBD1 as D (5 bases). The CDR3 covers 16 residues. CDR1 and CDR2 from the germline V gene are DFQATT and SNEGSKA (reference sequence). Deletions cut 3 bases from V and 5 bases from J, with 19 bases between. The CDR3 here is CSARGPPQGRTGELFF. The CDR3 DNA sequence: TGCAGTGCTAGGGGCCCCCCCCAGGGAAGGACCGGGGAGCTGTTTTTT.

This clonotype came up many times. The V call is TRBV7-2, the J call TRBJ2-6; D is uncertain. Germline CDR1 is SGHTA and CDR2 is FQGNSA. The CDR3 spans 15 residues. Deletions cut 4 bases from V and 0 bases from J, with 7 bases between. In DNA form, the CDR3 reads TGTGCCAGCAGCTCCGAGTTCTCTGGGGCCAACGTCCTGACTTTC. As protein: CASSSEFSGANVLTF. Drawing the rest from reference TRBV7-2 and TRBJ2-6, the complete variable domain is GAGVSQSPSNKVTEKGKDVELRCDPISGHTALYWYRQSLGQGLEFLIYFQGNSAPDKSGLPSDRFSAERTGGSVSTLTIQRTQQEDSAVYLCASSSEFSGANVLTFGAGSRLTVL.

This clonotype was counted at least ten times. The chain is built from TRBV25-1 and TRBJ1-5; 10 nucleotides match TRBD1. With V trimmed by 4 bases and J by 7 bases, 10 bases remained unmatched. The germline CDR1 and CDR2 sequences are MGHDK and SYGVNS. This CDR3 region has 16 residues. CDR3 amino acids: CASSGSGTGEEQPQHF. In DNA, the CDR3 is TGTGCCAGCAGTGGGTCCGGGACAGGGGAGGAGCAGCCCCAGCATTTT.

This clonotype was picked up a small number of times. This rearrangement joins TRBV4-1 to TRBJ2-6; D unclear. The CDR3 totals 16 residues. V lost 1 base and J lost 2, with 9 bases in between. From germline, CDR1 is MGHRA and CDR2 YSYEKL. In nucleotides, the CDR3 is TGCGCCAGCAGCCAAGTCCAGGCCCCTGGGGCCAACGTCCTGACTTTC. Translation gives CASSQVQAPGANVLTF.

As concerns this clonotype: Possible read error: a much larger clone is one base away. The gene calls are TRBV12-3 or TRBV12-4 and TRBJ1-1; 12 bases agree with TRBD1. This CDR3 spans 17 amino acids. CDR3 region: CASSLVGTGGIGTKAFF. CDR3 in DNA: TGTGCCAGCAGTCTCGTAGGGACAGGGGGCATAGGCACTAAAGCTTTCTTT.

There are many counts of this clonotype. V usage is TRBV10-3 and J usage is TRBJ1-2; D may be TRBD1 (6 bases). The germline V gene encodes CDR1 ENHRY and CDR2 SYGVKD. V was clipped by 8 bases and J by 2 bases, with 9 bases between them. This CDR3 contains 12 residues. The CDR3: CAIGGNNYGYTF. In DNA, the CDR3 is TGTGCCATCGGGGGCAACAACTATGGCTACACCTTC.

This clonotype has a count of ten or more. The chain carries TRBV19 and TRBJ2-3; no clear D gene. The CDR3 has 14 amino acids. The germline V and J ends were trimmed by 6 bases and 2 bases, with 12 bases remaining between them. Germline values: CDR1 LNHDA, CDR2 SQIVND (reference sequence). The CDR3 region is CASRTDLSTDTQYF. The CDR3 DNA is TGTGCCAGTAGGACCGACCTATCCACAGATACGCAGTATTTT.

This clonotype has more than one count but fewer than ten. The chain recombines TRBV12-3 or TRBV12-4 with TRBJ1-1, with D maybe TRBD1 (6 bases). The V and J ends lost 5 bases and 5 bases respectively, with 12 bases between them. This CDR3 has 13 amino acids. DNA of the CDR3: TGTGCCAGCAGTCGACTTACAGGGACTGAAGCTTTCTTT. This encodes CASSRLTGTEAFF.

Many counts were recorded for this clonotype. The V and J genes are TRBV4-2 and TRBJ2-1; TRBD2 matches 9 bases. From germline, CDR1 is LGHNA and CDR2 YNFKEQ. Unmatched junction bases numbered 19, after V lost 0 bases and J lost 13 bases. The CDR3 length is 18 residues. The DNA for the CDR3 is TGTGCCAGCAGCCAAGAGGGAACCTTTGCGGGAGGGCCAGAAGGACAGTTCTTC. Residues: CASSQEGTFAGGPEGQFF.

This clonotype was counted a few times. The V and J genes are TRBV20-1 and TRBJ2-1, with a weak D call TRBD2 (6 bases). Germline V gives CDR1 DFQATT, CDR2 SNEGSKA (reference sequence). The CDR3 runs to 13 residues. V was trimmed by 5 bases and J by 3 bases, leaving 11 bases between them. CDR3 sequence: CSARMGLYNEQFF. In nucleotides, the CDR3 is TGCAGTGCTCGGATGGGACTCTACAATGAGCAGTTCTTC.

This clonotype was seen more than once but under ten times. The chain is built from TRBV21-1 and TRBJ2-7; no DNA check was done on the table's D call, TRBD2. TRBV21-1 is tagged as a pseudogene. The CDR3 is 19 residues long. The CDR3 DNA reads as TGTGCCAGCAGCAAAGGGGGGACTAGCGGGAGTAAGCGCCCTAGCGAGCAGTACTTC. Its translation: CASSKGGTSGSKRPSEQYF.

This clonotype was seen more than once but under ten times. The chain recombines TRBV28 with TRBJ1-4, with 7 bases lining up with TRBD1. Germline trimming cut 5 bases from V and 5 bases from J; bases unmatched to any gene: 8. The length of the CDR3 is 15 residues. Per the germline V gene, CDR1 is MDHEN and CDR2 is SYDVKM. In DNA form, the CDR3 reads TGTGCCAGCAGTCGATACAGGGGTCAGAATGAAAAACTGTTTTTT. It encodes CASSRYRGQNEKLFF.

This clonotype was recorded many times. V usage is TRBV12-3 or TRBV12-4 and J usage is TRBJ2-1; 7 bases map to TRBD1. The CDR3 is made up of 12 amino acids. The junction had 2 bases not matched to a gene; V was cut back by 7 bases and J by 5 bases. CDR3 nucleotides: TGTGCCAGCAAGGGGACAGACAATGAGCAGTTCTTC. Its translation is CASKGTDNEQFF.

The rearrangement uses TRBV6-2 or TRBV6-3 and TRBJ2-7, with 7 bases that match TRBD2. V was pared by 6 bases and J by 5 bases, with 10 bases of the junction left unmatched. The length of the CDR3 is 14 residues. Germline V lookup: CDR1 MNHEY, CDR2 SVGEGT. CDR3: CASSRGGSSHEQYF. The CDR3 DNA reads as TGTGCCAGCAGCCGAGGCGGGAGTTCCCACGAGCAGTACTTC.

There are many counts of this clonotype. V and J are TRBV3-1 and TRBJ1-1; D remains ambiguous. The germline CDR1 and CDR2 sequences are LGHDT and YNNKEL (reference sequence). V lost 6 bases to trimming and J lost 1 base, with 15 bases between them. The CDR3 sequence is 15 residues long. In DNA form, the CDR3 reads TGTGCCAGCAGGCGAGCAGAGATCCCGAACACTGAAGCTTTCTTT. It is translated as CASRRAEIPNTEAFF.

This clonotype was seen more than once but under ten times. The chain links TRBV9 to TRBJ2-5, with D unclear. V was trimmed by 4 bases and J by 5 bases, leaving 9 bases between them. The CDR3 is made up of 12 amino acids. Germline CDR1 reads SGDLS; CDR2 reads YYNGEE. The CDR3, as DNA: TGTGCCAGCAGCTCCACCCCGGAGACCCAGTACTTC. Translated, it gives CASSSTPETQYF.